The 11 T cell receptor beta chains below were found in one sample sequenced in a study of neurological immune-mediated disorders (dated by TCRdb to 2018 to 2020). The time point tag for this specimen amounts to: longitudinal time-point 3. The library came from 5' RACE. The sequencing machine was an Illumina HiSeq 2500. The public reads were quality trimmed at Q25 with fastp and then assembled into clones with MiXCR by TCRdb, keeping productive beta chains. A single entry per CDR3 protein holds the most common genes and DNA from its merged rows. This sample holds 85,000 to 110,000 distinct CDR3 sequences; under 14% were observed only once. 2.5% to 4% of the sample is in the top ten clones. The sample comprised PBMCs. These receptors were obtained from a female donor with HTLV-1-associated myelopathy (HAM/TSP).

This clonotype occurred many times. The V and J genes are TRBV20-1 and TRBJ2-7; 8 bases align to TRBD2. The CDR3 runs 14 residues. CDR1 is DFQATT and CDR2 is SNEGSKA in the germline V gene (reference sequence). V was pared by 3 bases and J by 1 base, with 5 bases of the junction left unmatched. The CDR3 DNA reads TGCAGTGCTAGTCGTCCTAGCGGGTCCTACGAGCAGTACTTC. This gives the protein CSASRPSGSYEQYF.

This clonotype was recorded many times. As DNA, the CDR3 is TGTGCCAGCAGCTTAGTCATGACGTCTGGGGAGCAGTTCTTC. It is translated as CASSLVMTSGEQFF. The J gene is TRBJ2-1, the V gene TRBV7-9; D call uncertain. CDR1 is SEHNR, CDR2 FQNEAQ, per germline (reference sequence). Trimming left V 1 base short and J 10 bases short, with 14 bases between. The CDR3 contains 14 residues.

There are many counts of this clonotype. The V gene is TRBV20-1, the J gene TRBJ2-5; TRBD2 is a possible D gene (6 bases). There are 12 residues in the CDR3. The V end lost 3 bases, the J end lost 4 bases, and 9 bases lay between the germline ends. The germline V gene encodes CDR1 DFQATT and CDR2 SNEGSKA (reference sequence). This CDR3 is CSARGGRETQYF. In nucleotides, the CDR3 is TGCAGTGCTAGGGGGGGTAGAGAGACCCAGTACTTC.

This clonotype was recorded at least ten times. V is TRBV7-2 and J is TRBJ2-1, with TRBD1 matching 7 bases. The CDR3 length is 13 residues. V was pared by 5 bases and J by 12 bases, with 10 bases of the junction left unmatched. The V gene's germline CDR1 is SGHTA and CDR2 FQGNSA. For the CDR3, the DNA is TGTGCCAGCAGCCCCACAGGGGACCTTGGGCAGTTCTTC. Its protein product is CASSPTGDLGQFF.

This clonotype occurred a few times. This rearrangement joins TRBV20-1 to TRBJ1-2, with a possible D match to TRBD1 (5 bases). Looked up from germline, CDR1 is DFQATT and CDR2 is SNEGSKA (reference sequence). V lost 0 bases and J 12 bases, leaving 17 bases between the germline ends. This CDR3 contains 13 residues. The CDR3 sequence: CSARDRFAGGDTF. In nucleotides, the CDR3 is TGCAGTGCTAGAGATCGATTTGCAGGAGGGGACACCTTC.

A note on this clonotype: Since a much larger clone is just one base distant, this may be a read error. The chain is built from TRBV5-1 and TRBJ2-2; 8 positions match TRBD1. CDR3 length: 16 amino acids. The germline V gene encodes CDR1 SGHRS and CDR2 YFSETQ. With 0 bases clipped from V and 5 bases from J, the junction kept 6 bases outside the gene matches. The CDR3 here is CASSLVGQGGTGELFF. CDR3 DNA sequence: TGCGCCAGCAGCTTGGTAGGACAGGGTGGGACCGGGGAGCTGTTTTTT. Based on the CDR3 plus reference TRBV5-1 and TRBJ2-2, the full variable domain is KAGVTQTPRYLIKTRGQQVTLSCSPISGHRSVSWYQQTPGQGLQFLFEYFSETQRNKGNFPGRFSGRQFSNSRSEMNVSTLELGDSALYLCASSLVGQGGTGELFFGEGSRLTVL.

This clonotype was seen repeatedly, ten times or more. DNA of the CDR3: TGTGCCAGCAGTTTAAAAACAAGGCCCCAGCATTTT. Translated: CASSLKTRPQHF. The rearrangement uses TRBV12-3 or TRBV12-4 and TRBJ1-5, with D unresolved. The CDR3 runs 12 residues. V gave up 2 bases and J gave up 9 bases, with 8 bases separating them.

This clonotype was seen a few times. This chain joins TRBV7-9 and TRBJ2-1, with D uncertain. This CDR3 is 14 amino acids long. V shed 1 base and J shed 6 bases, with 10 bases lying between them. Per the germline V gene, CDR1 is SEHNR and CDR2 is FQNEAQ (reference sequence). The CDR3 nucleotides are TGTGCCAGCAGCTTAGACCCGGTGGTCAATGAGCAGTTCTTC. This encodes CASSLDPVVNEQFF.

This clonotype was seen a single time. Possible read error: a much larger clone is one base away. This chain uses TRBV20-1 with TRBJ2-1; tentatively, D is TRBD1 (5 bases). V was cut by 4 bases and J by 0 bases, with 19 bases left in between. The CDR3 is 17 residues long. In germline, CDR1 is DFQATT, CDR2 SNEGSKA (reference sequence). The CDR3 DNA sequence: TGCAGTGCTATACCACATACAGGAATCCTCTCCTACAATGAGCAGTTCTTC. Amino acids: CSAIPHTGILSYNEQFF.

This clonotype was counted many times. The chain employs TRBV20-1 and TRBJ1-1; the D gene is possibly TRBD1 (5 bases). Germline V gene lookup returns CDR1 DFQATT and CDR2 SNEGSKA (reference sequence). V lost 3 bases to trimming and J lost 1 base, with 15 bases between them. The CDR3 sequence is 15 residues long. The CDR3, as DNA: TGCAGTGCTAGGGGCTGGGAAGGGACGAACACTGAAGCTTTCTTT. Amino acids: CSARGWEGTNTEAFF.

This clonotype rates as medium-sized. The rearrangement links TRBV10-1 to TRBJ2-3; no reliable D call. CDR1 and CDR2 from the germline V gene are WNHNN and SYGVQD (reference sequence). This CDR3 contains 14 residues. V lost 4 bases, J lost 5 bases, and 13 bases lay in between. Here the CDR3 DNA reads TGCGCCAGCAGTGGAACTTTCCCCGGAGATACGCAGTATTTT. Its translation is CASSGTFPGDTQYF.